One sample yielded the 32 T cell receptor beta chains listed below, sequenced in a study of shared clonotypes between healthy human individuals. Method: immunoSEQ multiplex PCR; TCRdb's copy keeps in-frame clones and lacks some. This sample carries approximately 460,000 clones, roughly three quarters of them seen once, and the ten largest clones take more than 10%. Sequencing was done on a sample of PBMCs. These receptors were obtained from a woman in her 40s in good health. Some clones in this sample may be carry-over from other donors' samples.

The V call is TRBV5-4, the J call TRBJ2-1; 14 bases line up with TRBD2. The CDR3 covers 17 residues. Germline CDR1 SGHNT, CDR2 YYREEE (reference sequence). Trimming at V came to 1 base and at J to 9 bases, leaving 9 bases not matched to a gene. The CDR3 sequence: CASSLRLAGGSGVEQFF. CDR3 nucleotide sequence: TGTGCCAGCAGCTTGCGACTAGCGGGAGGGTCAGGGGTTGAGCAGTTCTTC.

The chain has TRBV18 and TRBJ2-1, with TRBD1 identical over 8 bases. V lost 4 bases to trimming and J lost 3 bases; unmatched junction nucleotides: 5. Germline CDR1 is KGHSH and CDR2 is LQKENI. The CDR3 is made up of 15 amino acids. Written as DNA, the CDR3 is TGTGCCAGCTCACTTGGACAGGGTCACTACAATGAGCAGTTCTTC. Its protein product is CASSLGQGHYNEQFF.

This chain joins TRBV2 and TRBJ2-7, with 10 bases that match TRBD1. Per the germline V gene, CDR1 is SNHLY and CDR2 is FYNNEI. Losses at the gene ends were 7 bases for V and 3 bases for J; bases not matched to a gene: 9. The CDR3 covers 15 residues. CDR3 nucleotides: TGTGCCAGCAAGCAAGGGACAGGGGAAAGCTACGAGCAGTACTTC. Translated: CASKQGTGESYEQYF.

The chain combines TRBV11-2 with TRBJ2-7; TRBD1 matches at 9 bases. V was clipped by 5 bases and J by 2 bases; unmatched bases: 7. The CDR3 runs 15 residues. The germline CDR1 and CDR2 sequences are SGHAT and FQNNGV. The CDR3 spells CASSTRDRVPYEQYF. The CDR3 bases are TGTGCCAGCAGCACCCGGGACAGGGTACCCTACGAGCAGTACTTC.

With respect to this clone: This clone may be a read error of a much larger clone one base away. This chain joins TRBV19 and TRBJ2-1; TRBD2 aligns across 10 bases. This CDR3 region has 15 residues. The germline CDR1 and CDR2 sequences are LNHDA and SQIVND (reference sequence). For the CDR3, the DNA is TGTGCCAGTGGTATAGGACTAGCGGATTACAATGAGCAGTTCTTC. Translated, it gives CASGIGLADYNEQFF.

This rearrangement joins TRBV27 to TRBJ2-1; 12 nucleotides agree with TRBD2. V dropped 4 bases and J dropped 2; count of bases not matched to a gene: 3. The CDR3 has 16 amino acids. Germline V gene lookup returns CDR1 MNHEY and CDR2 SMNVEV (reference sequence). CDR3 residues: CASSWASGRAYNEQFF. CDR3 DNA: TGTGCCAGCAGTTGGGCTAGCGGGAGGGCCTACAATGAGCAGTTCTTC.

There are a few counts of this clone. A far larger clone lies a single base away; this is likely a read error. This specimen includes other DNA sequences encoding the same CDR3. J is TRBJ1-2 and V is TRBV30, with no clear D. The CDR3 has 11 residues. Germline V gene data show CDR1 as GTSNPN and CDR2 as SVGIG (reference sequence). CDR3 sequence reads: CAWSSPADYTF. The CDR3 DNA sequence: TGCGCCTGGAGTTCTCCCGCGGACTACACCTTC.

The chain uses TRBV7-9 and TRBJ2-4; tentatively, D is TRBD1 (6 bases). The V gene lost 5 bases and the J gene lost 0 bases, with 11 bases spanning the gap. Germline V gene lookup returns CDR1 SEHNR and CDR2 FQNEAQ (reference sequence). This CDR3 has 15 amino acids. The CDR3 nucleotides are TGTGCCAGCAGCCCCGGGACACAAGCCAAAAACATTCAGTACTTC. Its protein is CASSPGTQAKNIQYF.

The chain joins TRBV11-2 to TRBJ2-7; the match to TRBD2 covers 7 bases. J gave up 3 bases and V 5 bases, and 16 bases lay outside the gene matches. Per the germline V gene, CDR1 is SGHAT and CDR2 is FQNNGV. CDR3 size: 17 residues. CDR3 in amino acids: CASSPKGPAGANYEQYF. The CDR3 region has the DNA TGTGCCAGCAGCCCGAAGGGGCCGGCGGGAGCCAACTACGAGCAGTACTTC.

About this clone: A read error is likely here: a far larger clone is one base away. The CDR3: CAGSSGPYYGYTF. CDR3 bases: TGTGCCGGCAGTTCCGGGCCGTACTATGGCTACACCTTC. The chain employs TRBV28 and TRBJ1-2; D gene ambiguous. The CDR3 extends over 13 amino acids. Germline loops: CDR1 MDHEN, CDR2 SYDVKM.

The rearrangement joins TRBV5-4 to TRBJ1-1; no clear D. Trimming pared 1 base from V and 10 bases from J, leaving 11 bases between. Germline CDR1 is SGHNT and CDR2 is YYREEE (reference sequence). This CDR3 comprises 12 residues. The chain's CDR3 is CASSLPTTGAFF. In nucleotides, the CDR3 is TGTGCCAGCAGCTTGCCCACGACCGGAGCTTTCTTT. The full variable domain, with the rest looked up from reference TRBV5-4 and TRBJ1-1, is ETGVTQSPTHLIKTRGQQVTLRCSSQSGHNTVSWYQQALGQGPQFIFQYYREEENGRGNFPPRFSGLQFPNYSSELNVNALELDDSALYLCASSLPTTGAFFGQGTRLTVV.

Here the CDR3 reads CASSLVREGSNQPQHF. The DNA for the CDR3 is TGTGCCAGCAGTTTGGTTCGGGAAGGGTCCAATCAGCCCCAGCATTTT. The rearrangement joins TRBV28 to TRBJ1-5, with D unresolved. Looked up from germline, CDR1 is MDHEN and CDR2 is SYDVKM. The germline V and J ends were trimmed by 3 bases and 3 bases, with 15 bases remaining between them. The CDR3 runs to 16 residues.

This clone was seen just once. The junction shows a germline mismatch at one end, possibly a read error. CDR3 in amino acids: CATQNRGIYEQHF. Written as DNA, the CDR3 is TGTGCCACCCAGAACCGGGGTATCTACGAGCAGCACTTC. The chain combines TRBV6-1 with TRBJ2-5, with D possibly matching TRBD2 (5 bases). Germline V CDR1 and CDR2: MNHNS, SASEGT. The length of the CDR3 is 13 residues.

As concerns this clone: A read error is possible here, since a much larger clone lies one base away. Other nucleotide sequences from this sample produce the same CDR3. The gene calls are TRBV29-1 and TRBJ2-7; a weak D match, TRBD2 (5 bases). Deletions cut 7 bases from V and 7 bases from J, with 14 bases between. Germline CDR1 reads SQVTM; CDR2 reads ANQGSEA. The CDR3 extends over 11 amino acids. This chain's CDR3 is CSGGQGGEQYF. The CDR3 nucleotides read TGCAGCGGCGGTCAAGGAGGTGAGCAGTACTTC.

This clone appeared a single time. The V and J genes are TRBV6-1 and TRBJ1-1; 9 positions agree with TRBD1. The CDR3 runs to 15 residues. Germline assignment: CDR1 MNHNS and CDR2 SASEGT. J was trimmed by 5 bases and V by 4 bases; bases with no gene match: 8. CDR3 nucleotide sequence: TGTGCCAGCAGTGGCCGAGGACAGGGGAGAACTGAAGCTTTCTTT. This sequence encodes CASSGRGQGRTEAFF.

This chain connects TRBV9 to TRBJ2-2, with 12 bases lining up with TRBD2. With 4 bases clipped from V and 7 bases from J, the junction kept 11 bases outside the gene matches. In germline, CDR1 is SGDLS, CDR2 YYNGEE. CDR3 size: 17 residues. The DNA of the CDR3 is TGTGCCAGCAGCTCTCTAGCGGGAGGGCATAATGGCGGGGAGCTGTTTTTT. Protein sequence: CASSSLAGGHNGGELFF.

Notes on this clone: Within the sample, other DNA sequences also encode this same CDR3. J is TRBJ2-5 and V is TRBV18; TRBD1 might be the D (6 bases). Trimming took 6 bases from V and 0 from J, leaving 8 bases between them. The CDR3 is made up of 13 amino acids. Germline CDR1 and CDR2: KGHSH and LQKENI. Here the CDR3 reads CASSGQNQETQYF. The CDR3 DNA is TGTGCCAGCTCCGGACAGAACCAAGAGACCCAGTACTTC.

Notes on this clone: A far larger clone is only one base removed, so a read error is likely. The chain carries TRBV29-1 and TRBJ1-1, with D uncertain. Germline CDR1 reads SQVTM; CDR2 reads ANQGSEA. This CDR3 spans 12 amino acids. The CDR3 bases are TGCAGCGTTGGTTTCGGCCGCACTCAAGCTTTCTTT. As protein: CSVGFGRTQAFF.

This chain uses TRBV28 with TRBJ1-2, with D perhaps TRBD1 (5 bases). CDR3 size: 10 residues. Trimming shortened V by 6 bases and J by 7 bases, and 6 bases separated the two germline ends. CDR1 is MDHEN, CDR2 SYDVKM, per germline. CDR3 bases: TGTGCCAGCAGGGGGCTTGGCTACACCTTC. It translates to CASRGLGYTF.

The V and J genes are TRBV2 and TRBJ2-7; D not certain. CDR1 and CDR2 (germline): SNHLY, FYNNEI. The V end was cut by 6 bases, the J end by 6 bases, with 15 bases between. The CDR3 has 13 residues. The CDR3 loop is CASRISALGEQYF. The CDR3 DNA is TGTGCCAGCAGGATAAGCGCCCTTGGCGAGCAGTACTTC.

This clone occurred a few times. The chain is built from TRBV2 and TRBJ2-7; D uncertain. The CDR3 length is 13 residues. The germline V and J ends were trimmed by 8 bases and 1 base, with 12 bases remaining between them. Germline V gives CDR1 SNHLY, CDR2 FYNNEI. CDR3 nucleotide sequence: TGTGCCAGCTCCGGGCCGGGTTCCTACGAGCAGTACTTC. Protein product: CASSGPGSYEQYF.

J is TRBJ2-7 and V is TRBV7-2, with a weak D call TRBD2 (5 bases). Germline V lookup: CDR1 SGHTA, CDR2 FQGNSA. The CDR3 length is 15 residues. V dropped 0 bases and J dropped 4 bases, with 13 bases sitting between them. This CDR3 reads CASSLAGSRGYEQYF. CDR3 coding DNA: TGTGCCAGCAGCTTAGCTGGCAGTCGAGGGTACGAGCAGTACTTC.

The chain links TRBV27 to TRBJ1-1; D may be TRBD1 (5 bases). Trimming stripped 3 bases from V and 8 bases from J, with 13 bases between. The CDR3 is made up of 13 amino acids. The germline V gene has CDR1 MNHEY and CDR2 SMNVEV (reference sequence). CDR3 loop: CASSFVGVEEAFF. CDR3 nucleotide sequence: TGTGCCAGCAGTTTTGTAGGGGTGGAAGAAGCTTTCTTT.

This chain uses TRBV29-1 with TRBJ2-5; D remains ambiguous. The J call may be wrong; the DNA end is better matched by TRBJ2-7. CDR1 and CDR2 from the germline V gene are SQVTM and ANQGSEA. The length of the CDR3 is 13 residues. The CDR3 DNA follows: TGCAGCGTTATTTCACCGCCTTCCTACGAGCAGTACTTC. Translating gives CSVISPPSYEQYF.

This clone came up once. The CDR3 DNA follows: TGTGCCCTTGGGGGTTCTAATGAAAAACTGTTTTTT. As protein: CALGGSNEKLFF. J is TRBJ1-4 and V is TRBV30; TRBD1 might be the D (5 bases). V lost 8 bases and J 3 bases, leaving 10 bases between the germline ends. CDR3 size: 12 residues. CDR1 is GTSNPN and CDR2 is SVGIG in the germline V gene (reference sequence).

This clone came up many times. The genes are TRBV5-8 and TRBJ2-3, with 9 positions matching TRBD1. The CDR3 is 15 residues long. J gave up 1 base and V 3 bases, and 3 bases lay outside the gene matches. Germline V lookup: CDR1 SGHTS, CDR2 YDEGEE. This chain's CDR3 is CASSWTGDRTDTQYF. The CDR3 nucleotides read TGTGCCAGCAGCTGGACAGGGGACCGCACAGATACGCAGTATTTT.

This clone was counted only a few times. This chain uses TRBV28 with TRBJ2-7, with 8 bases matching TRBD1. The V gene end was trimmed by 7 bases and the J gene end by 7 bases; junction bases not matched to a gene: 15. The germline V gene encodes CDR1 MDHEN and CDR2 SYDVKM. This CDR3 contains 15 residues. CDR3 DNA sequence: TGTGCCAGCACCCCTTGGAGTCAGGGGGCGCGAGAGCAGTACTTC. Amino acids: CASTPWSQGAREQYF. Filled out from reference TRBV28 and TRBJ2-7, the complete variable domain reads DVKVTQSSRYLVKRTGEKVFLECVQDMDHENMFWYRQDPGLGLRLIYFSYDVKMKEKGDIPEGYSVSREKKERFSLILESASTNQTSMYLCASTPWSQGAREQYFGPGTRLTVT.

The V and J genes are TRBV28 and TRBJ2-7, with 7 bases identical to TRBD1. Germline V lookup: CDR1 MDHEN, CDR2 SYDVKM. V gave up 8 bases and J gave up 0 bases; unmatched junction bases: 7. The CDR3 length is 14 residues. CDR3 DNA sequence: TGTGCCAGCTCCAGGGACAGCAGCTCCTACGAGCAGTACTTC. This gives the protein CASSRDSSSYEQYF.

V usage is TRBV15 and J usage is TRBJ2-1, with 8 nucleotides matching TRBD2. After removal of 7 bases from V and 2 bases from J, the junction contained 4 bases not matched to a gene. Germline CDR1 and CDR2: LNHNV and YYDKDF (reference sequence). The CDR3 runs to 14 residues. CDR3 loop: CATTREVTYNEQFF. CDR3 DNA sequence: TGTGCCACCACGCGGGAGGTGACCTACAATGAGCAGTTCTTC.

The chain combines TRBV6-4 with TRBJ2-2; 8 nucleotides line up with TRBD2. After removal of 6 bases from V and 1 base from J, the junction contained 7 bases not matched to a gene. CDR3 length: 16 amino acids. Germline-derived CDR1 and CDR2 are MRHNA and SNTAGT. The chain's CDR3 is CASRALAGGNTGELFF. The CDR3 DNA follows: TGTGCCAGCAGGGCCCTAGCGGGCGGGAACACCGGGGAGCTGTTTTTT.

This clone appeared a single time. This chain joins TRBV29-1 and TRBJ1-5; D is possibly TRBD1 (6 bases). Trimming shortened V by 7 bases and J by 4 bases, and 14 bases separated the two germline ends. Germline V gives CDR1 SQVTM, CDR2 ANQGSEA. This CDR3 has 13 amino acids. CDR3 protein: CSAGDTWNQPQHF. For the CDR3, the DNA is TGCAGCGCCGGGGACACCTGGAATCAGCCCCAGCATTTT.

This clone was counted ten times or more. This chain uses TRBV30 with TRBJ1-4, with D uncertain. From germline, CDR1 is GTSNPN and CDR2 SVGIG (reference sequence). V lost 2 bases to trimming and J lost 5 bases, with 9 bases between them. The CDR3 sequence is 13 residues long. Here the CDR3 DNA reads TGTGCCTGGAGTCCCAACGGGAATGAAAAACTGTTTTTT. Residues: CAWSPNGNEKLFF.